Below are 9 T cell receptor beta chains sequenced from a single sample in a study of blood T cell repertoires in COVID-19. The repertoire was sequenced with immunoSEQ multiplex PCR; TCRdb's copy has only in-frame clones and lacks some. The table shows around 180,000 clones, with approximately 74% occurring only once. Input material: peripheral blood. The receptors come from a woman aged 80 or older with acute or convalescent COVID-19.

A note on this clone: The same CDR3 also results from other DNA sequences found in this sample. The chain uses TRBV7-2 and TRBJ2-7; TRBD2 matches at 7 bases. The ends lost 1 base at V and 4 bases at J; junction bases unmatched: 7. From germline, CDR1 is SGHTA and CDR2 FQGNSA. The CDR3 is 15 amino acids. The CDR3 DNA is TGTGCCAGCAGCTTAGGGTCGGGAGGCCTATACGAGCAGTACTTC. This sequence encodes CASSLGSGGLYEQYF.

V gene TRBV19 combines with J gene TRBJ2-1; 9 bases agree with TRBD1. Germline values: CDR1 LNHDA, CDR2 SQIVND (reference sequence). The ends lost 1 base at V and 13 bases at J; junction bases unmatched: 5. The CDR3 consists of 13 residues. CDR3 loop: CASSIAPGQGQFF. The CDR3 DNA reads TGTGCCAGTAGTATAGCACCGGGACAGGGCCAGTTCTTC. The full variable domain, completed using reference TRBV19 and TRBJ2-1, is DGGITQSPKYLFRKEGQNVTLSCEQNLNHDAMYWYRQDPGQGLRLIYYSQIVNDFQKGDIAEGYSVSREKKESFPLTVTSAQKNPTAFYLCASSIAPGQGQFFGPGTRLTVL.

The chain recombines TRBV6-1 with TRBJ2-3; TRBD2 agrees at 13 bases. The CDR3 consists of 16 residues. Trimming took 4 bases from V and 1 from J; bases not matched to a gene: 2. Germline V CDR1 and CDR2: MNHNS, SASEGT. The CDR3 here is CASSGLAGGGTDTQYF. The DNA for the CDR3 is TGTGCCAGCAGTGGACTAGCGGGAGGAGGCACAGATACGCAGTATTTT.

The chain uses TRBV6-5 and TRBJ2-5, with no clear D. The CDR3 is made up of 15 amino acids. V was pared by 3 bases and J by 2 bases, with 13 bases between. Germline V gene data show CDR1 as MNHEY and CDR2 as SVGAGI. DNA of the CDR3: TGTGCCAGCAGTTATTCGGAGCCTTCACAAGAGACCCAGTACTTC. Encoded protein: CASSYSEPSQETQYF.

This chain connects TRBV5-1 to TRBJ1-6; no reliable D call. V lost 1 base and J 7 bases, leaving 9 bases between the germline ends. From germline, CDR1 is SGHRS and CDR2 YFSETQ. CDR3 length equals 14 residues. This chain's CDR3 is CASSLSQPNSPLHF. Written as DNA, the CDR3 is TGCGCCAGCAGCTTGTCACAGCCGAATTCACCCCTCCACTTT.

Here the CDR3 reads CAWSVLDRVSYGYTF. The DNA of the CDR3 is TGTGCCTGGAGTGTTCTGGACAGGGTAAGCTATGGCTACACCTTC. The chain joins TRBV30 to TRBJ1-2, with 8 bases that match TRBD1. The CDR3 is made up of 15 amino acids. Germline CDR1 and CDR2: GTSNPN and SVGIG (reference sequence). J gave up 4 bases and V 0 bases, and 7 bases lay outside the gene matches.

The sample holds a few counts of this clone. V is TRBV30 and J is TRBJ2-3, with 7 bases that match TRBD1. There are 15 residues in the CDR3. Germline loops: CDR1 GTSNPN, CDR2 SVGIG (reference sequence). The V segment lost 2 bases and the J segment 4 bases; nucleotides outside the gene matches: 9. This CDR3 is CAWSRLGQGADTQYF. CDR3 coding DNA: TGTGCCTGGAGTAGGCTGGGTCAGGGGGCAGATACGCAGTATTTT.

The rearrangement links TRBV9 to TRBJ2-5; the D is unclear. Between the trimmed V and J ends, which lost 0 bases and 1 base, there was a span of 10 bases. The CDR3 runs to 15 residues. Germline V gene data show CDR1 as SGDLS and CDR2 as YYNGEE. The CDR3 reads CASSVATGSQETQYF. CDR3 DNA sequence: TGTGCCAGCAGCGTAGCTACCGGGTCCCAAGAGACCCAGTACTTC.

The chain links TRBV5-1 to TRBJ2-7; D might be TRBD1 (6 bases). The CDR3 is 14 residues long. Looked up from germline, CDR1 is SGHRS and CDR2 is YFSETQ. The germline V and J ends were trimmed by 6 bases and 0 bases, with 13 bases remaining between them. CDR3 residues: CASKGTDSSYEQYF. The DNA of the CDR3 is TGCGCCAGCAAGGGGACGGACAGCTCCTACGAGCAGTACTTC.